This T cell receptor (beta chain) was documented in a study of T cell responses to AZD1222 COVID-19 vaccine. Produced via immunoSEQ multiplex PCR; TCRdb's table is partial and in-frame only. The data hold 130,000 to 150,000 clones, with about nine tenths observed a single time. V shed 2 bases and J shed 3 bases, with 7 bases lying between them. Germline CDR1 reads PRHDT; CDR2 reads FYEKMQ (reference sequence). CDR3 length equals 13 residues. In its sample, this clone was seen once. This TCR came from an adult in good health. The sequenced sample was peripheral blood, obtained on day 0 of AZD1222 vaccination. The chain is built from TRBV13 and TRBJ2-5, with D unresolved. The CDR3 spells CASSLWAEETQYF. CDR3 in DNA: TGTGCCAGCAGCTTATGGGCAGAAGAGACCCAGTACTTC.